The 26 T cell receptor beta chains below all came from one sample that was sequenced in a study of beta chain features in type 1 diabetes. The entirety of the isolated RNA underwent reverse transcription, so expressed TCRB transcripts were sequenced. Only in-frame clones appear in the TCRdb table, and some are missing; sequencing was by immunoSEQ multiplex PCR. The table lists about 410,000 clones, approximately 13% of them singletons. Sequencing was carried out using naive CD4+ T cells from blood. The receptor source for this set is a man aged 25 to 45 in good health.

On this clone itself: Other DNA sequences within the sample encode an identical CDR3. V usage is TRBV7-2 and J usage is TRBJ2-5; D remains ambiguous. CDR1 and CDR2 from the germline V gene are SGHTA and FQGNSA. The CDR3 covers 12 residues. V lost 1 base and J lost 5, with 5 bases in between. The CDR3 reads CASSLGMETQYF. CDR3 coding DNA: TGTGCCAGCAGCTTAGGGATGGAGACCCAGTACTTC.

This clone showed up just a few times. This chain links TRBV9 with TRBJ2-1, with TRBD2 identical over 8 bases. Unmatched junction bases numbered 16, after V lost 1 base and J lost 7 bases. Per the germline V gene, CDR1 is SGDLS and CDR2 is YYNGEE. The CDR3 runs 18 residues. Here the CDR3 DNA reads TGTGCCAGCAGCGTAAGGCCCCTTGGCGGGAGGATGAGGAATGAGCAGTTCTTC. This encodes CASSVRPLGGRMRNEQFF.

This clone was observed a few times. The junction departs from germline at one end; a sequencing error may be responsible. The V call is TRBV7-9, the J call TRBJ2-2, with a possible D match to TRBD1 (5 bases). The CDR3 covers 12 residues. In germline, CDR1 is SEHNR, CDR2 FQNEAQ (reference sequence). The DNA of the CDR3 is TGTGCCAGCACCCGAATGGGGCGGAATCCGCTTTTT. Residues: CASTRMGRNPLF.

At least ten counts were recorded for this clone. The rearrangement links TRBV7-9 to TRBJ2-7; TRBD1 might be the D (5 bases). Germline V CDR1 and CDR2: SEHNR, FQNEAQ (reference sequence). The CDR3 is made up of 15 amino acids. Trimming left V 5 bases short and J 2 bases short, with 16 bases between. The CDR3 DNA reads as TGTGCCAGCAGCCACGGGCAGGGTCCAACCTACGAGCAGTACTTC. Its protein is CASSHGQGPTYEQYF.

The chain recombines TRBV28 with TRBJ2-1, with unresolved D. Trimming took 3 bases from V and 7 from J, leaving 10 bases between them. In germline, CDR1 is MDHEN, CDR2 SYDVKM. The CDR3 sequence is 13 residues long. The CDR3 is CASSLQVGNEQFF. The CDR3 DNA follows: TGTGCCAGCAGTTTGCAGGTGGGGAATGAGCAGTTCTTC.

This clone was seen a handful of times. The chain has TRBV30 and TRBJ1-1; D is perhaps TRBD1 (5 bases). V was clipped by 3 bases and J by 6 bases, with 23 bases between them. Germline assignment: CDR1 GTSNPN and CDR2 SVGIG (reference sequence). The CDR3 sequence is 16 residues long. The CDR3 DNA sequence: TGTGCCTGGAGGGTCCAGGGTACGCGAATTCAGGCTGAAGCTTTCTTT. Translation: CAWRVQGTRIQAEAFF.

This sequence joins TRBV10-3 and TRBJ2-7, with 11 nucleotides matching TRBD2. V shed 4 bases and J 1 base; nucleotides not matched to a gene: 3. The CDR3 runs to 15 residues. In germline, CDR1 is ENHRY, CDR2 SYGVKD. CDR3 protein: CAISATSGDSYEQYF. CDR3 in DNA: TGTGCCATCAGTGCGACTAGCGGGGATTCCTACGAGCAGTACTTC.

This clone was picked up a small number of times. The rearrangement joins TRBV18 to TRBJ1-1; D gene uncertain. This CDR3 spans 11 amino acids. CDR1 is KGHSH and CDR2 is LQKENI in the germline V gene. Trimming removed 6 bases from V and 3 bases from J, with 5 bases in between. The CDR3, as DNA: TGTGCCAGCTCGGAGGACACTGAAGCTTTCTTT. Its translation is CASSEDTEAFF.

The sample holds a few counts of this clone. This rearrangement joins TRBV29-1 to TRBJ2-3; 7 bases agree with TRBD1. The junction had 9 bases not matched to a gene; V was cut back by 6 bases and J by 0 bases. The CDR3 consists of 15 residues. Germline V gene sequence: CDR1 SQVTM, CDR2 ANQGSEA. CDR3 protein: CSVITGASSTDTQYF. The CDR3 nucleotides read TGCAGCGTGATTACAGGGGCGAGTAGCACAGATACGCAGTATTTT.

The rearrangement links TRBV5-1 to TRBJ2-5, with TRBD2 matching 10 bases. This CDR3 spans 17 amino acids. Germline V gives CDR1 SGHRS, CDR2 YFSETQ. V was pared by 7 bases and J by 5 bases, with 17 bases of the junction left unmatched. This CDR3 reads CASSDLAGVGFGETQYF. The CDR3 coding sequence is TGCGCCAGCTCGGATCTAGCGGGAGTAGGTTTTGGGGAGACCCAGTACTTC.

The rearrangement joins TRBV7-2 to TRBJ1-2; D may be TRBD1 (5 bases). This CDR3 region has 14 residues. Germline V gives CDR1 SGHTA, CDR2 FQGNSA. V dropped 7 bases and J dropped 0 bases, with 12 bases sitting between them. The CDR3 spells CASTRDGPNYGYTF. The CDR3 DNA sequence: TGTGCCAGCACCCGGGACGGCCCTAACTATGGCTACACCTTC.

This clone was seen a handful of times. The chain employs TRBV28 and TRBJ2-6; TRBD1 aligns across 9 bases. The CDR3 runs 17 residues. The V gene end was trimmed by 5 bases and the J gene end by 2 bases; junction bases not matched to a gene: 7. Germline V gene lookup returns CDR1 MDHEN and CDR2 SYDVKM. The chain's CDR3 is CASSPGTGLTGANVLTF. CDR3 bases: TGTGCCAGCAGTCCCGGGACAGGGTTAACTGGGGCCAACGTCCTGACTTTC.

The chain joins TRBV11-3 to TRBJ2-5, with TRBD2 identical over 8 bases. From germline, CDR1 is SGHNT and CDR2 YENEEA. Trimming cost V 5 bases and J 4 bases; bases outside gene matches: 6. The CDR3 sequence is 14 residues long. The CDR3 spells CASSPRGGAETQYF. DNA for the CDR3: TGTGCCAGCAGCCCCCGGGGGGGGGCAGAGACCCAGTACTTC.

This clone was picked up a small number of times. This chain links TRBV6-6 with TRBJ2-7, with 7 bases matching TRBD1. V shed 6 bases and J 6 bases; nucleotides not matched to a gene: 11. CDR1 MNHNY and CDR2 SVGAGI come from the germline V gene (reference sequence). The CDR3 runs 14 residues. The CDR3 nucleotides read TGTGCCAGCAGCACGACAGGGAGTAGATCCGAGCAGTACGTC. Protein sequence: CASSTTGSRSEQYV.

This clone appeared a few times. This sample includes further DNA sequences coding for the same CDR3. V gene TRBV20-1 combines with J gene TRBJ2-1; D gene ambiguous. The V end was cut by 3 bases, the J end by 5 bases, with 2 bases between. From germline, CDR1 is DFQATT and CDR2 SNEGSKA (reference sequence). CDR3 length equals 10 residues. The CDR3 sequence is CSARHNEQFF. The CDR3 DNA reads as TGCAGTGCTAGGCACAATGAGCAGTTCTTC.

This clone was found a few times. V gene TRBV25-1 combines with J gene TRBJ2-1; no clear D gene. V lost 2 bases, J lost 2 bases, and 7 bases lay in between. The CDR3 extends over 14 amino acids. Looked up from germline, CDR1 is MGHDK and CDR2 is SYGVNS. In DNA, the CDR3 is TGTGCCAGCAGTGAACCGGGCGCCTACAATGAGCAGTTCTTC. Protein: CASSEPGAYNEQFF.

This clone was seen only once. At one end, the junction sequence differs from germline, possibly due to a read error. This chain connects TRBV27 to TRBJ2-3; 10 positions agree with TRBD2. Germline assignment: CDR1 MNHEY and CDR2 SMNVEV (reference sequence). The length of the CDR3 is 18 residues. The CDR3 DNA sequence: TGTGCCAGCAGTTTACTTGGGTCGAGACTAGCGGGCACGGATACGCAGTATTTT. Residues: CASSLLGSRLAGTDTQYF.

This clone turned up a few times. The genes are TRBV10-3 and TRBJ2-5, with D maybe TRBD2 (6 bases). CDR1 and CDR2 from the germline V gene are ENHRY and SYGVKD. With 0 bases removed from V and 5 bases from J, the gap between germline ends came to 10 bases. The CDR3 is 14 amino acids. CDR3 residues: CAISESSGGETQYF. The CDR3 bases are TGTGCCATCAGTGAGTCGTCAGGAGGGGAGACCCAGTACTTC.

This clone was seen more than once but under ten times. The chain employs TRBV5-6 and TRBJ2-3; D call uncertain. Germline CDR1 SGHDT, CDR2 YYEEEE. CDR3 length equals 12 residues. V gave up 4 bases and J gave up 8 bases, with 11 bases separating them. The CDR3 DNA reads as TGTGCCAGCAGCCAAGGTCTTCCTACGCAGTATTTT. This encodes CASSQGLPTQYF.

V is TRBV5-4 and J is TRBJ2-5; TRBD1 matches 9 bases. The ends lost 0 bases at V and 10 bases at J; junction bases unmatched: 13. The length of the CDR3 is 16 residues. Per germline, CDR1 SGHNT and CDR2 YYREEE (reference sequence). CDR3 DNA sequence: TGTGCCAGCAGCTTGGTGGGACAGGGACCCTTACGAGTCCAGTACTTC. This encodes CASSLVGQGPLRVQYF. The whole variable domain, remainder taken from reference TRBV5-4 and TRBJ2-5, is ETGVTQSPTHLIKTRGQQVTLRCSSQSGHNTVSWYQQALGQGPQFIFQYYREEENGRGNFPPRFSGLQFPNYSSELNVNALELDDSALYLCASSLVGQGPLRVQYFGPGTRLLVL.

This chain connects TRBV7-3 to TRBJ2-2, with 12 bases lining up with TRBD2. Per germline, CDR1 SGHTA and CDR2 FQGTGA. V lost 2 bases, J lost 6 bases, and 1 base stayed unmatched. This CDR3 spans 15 amino acids. CDR3: CASSLGLAGSGELFF. The CDR3 region has the DNA TGTGCCAGCAGCTTAGGACTAGCGGGGTCCGGGGAGCTGTTTTTT.

The chain carries TRBV7-9 and TRBJ2-3, with TRBD1 identical over 7 bases. The ends lost 5 bases at V and 6 bases at J; junction bases unmatched: 2. CDR3 length: 12 residues. Germline V gene data show CDR1 as SEHNR and CDR2 as FQNEAQ (reference sequence). The CDR3 DNA is TGTGCCAGCAGCGTGACAGGGGATACGCAGTATTTT. It encodes CASSVTGDTQYF.

The chain has TRBV27 and TRBJ1-1, with 7 bases aligning to TRBD1. This CDR3 comprises 13 residues. V shed 3 bases, J shed 4 bases, and the junction held 2 bases outside the gene matches. Germline-derived CDR1 and CDR2 are MNHEY and SMNVEV (reference sequence). CDR3 amino acids: CASSFDRVTEAFF. The CDR3 nucleotides read TGTGCCAGCAGTTTTGACAGGGTCACTGAAGCTTTCTTT.

This chain connects TRBV10-3 to TRBJ2-1; possible D gene TRBD2, 5 bases. CDR1 is ENHRY and CDR2 is SYGVKD in the germline V gene. This CDR3 spans 15 amino acids. V was cut by 8 bases and J by 0 bases, with 14 bases left in between. The CDR3 DNA sequence: TGTGCCATCGCGAGCGGTTACAGCTCCTACAATGAGCAGTTCTTC. Amino acids: CAIASGYSSYNEQFF.

This clone occurred a few times. The rearrangement uses TRBV19 and TRBJ2-4, with D tentatively TRBD1 (5 bases). CDR3 length: 17 amino acids. V was shortened by 1 base and J by 0 bases, with 13 bases between the two germline ends. CDR1 is LNHDA and CDR2 is SQIVND in the germline V gene (reference sequence). The CDR3 loop is CASSIGPGFSAKNIQYF. CDR3 DNA: TGTGCCAGTAGTATAGGTCCAGGGTTTTCAGCCAAAAACATTCAGTACTTC.

This clone was observed a few times. V gene TRBV30 combines with J gene TRBJ1-1, with unresolved D. V lost 4 bases, J lost 0 bases, and 15 bases lay in between. Germline V gene data show CDR1 as GTSNPN and CDR2 as SVGIG (reference sequence). The CDR3 length is 15 residues. The CDR3 protein is CAWMRIWPMNTEAFF. The CDR3 coding sequence is TGTGCCTGGATGCGGATTTGGCCAATGAACACTGAAGCTTTCTTT.